The entry below gives a single TCR beta chain sequence along with its context. The data stem from a study of blood T cell repertoires in COVID-19. Background on the study: Both acute and convalescent COVID-19 samples were obtained from the United States, Italy and Spain. The cDNA or gDNA used as material had been derived from T cells, B-cell-depleted T cells, or PBMCs.

In the source study's methods: The assay estimated nucleated cells by amplifying reference gene primers. Only in-frame clones appear in the TCRdb table, and some are missing; sequencing was by immunoSEQ multiplex PCR. V, J and clone size are those of that table, while D and trimming were read from the DNA. The table records 200,000 or so clones, 80% to 90% of them present only once. The CDR3 sequence is 14 residues long. Germline CDR1 is SEHNR and CDR2 is FQNEAQ (reference sequence). J lost 3 bases, V lost 7 bases, and 6 bases had no gene match. The TCR comes from a woman at least 80 years old with COVID-19, enrolled during active disease. Sequenced input: peripheral blood. J is TRBJ2-3 and V is TRBV7-9; 8 bases are shared with TRBD1. The CDR3 nucleotides read TGTGCCAGCAACTCAGGGGGCTTAACAGATACGCAGTATTTT. Translating gives CASNSGGLTDTQYF.